This T cell receptor beta chain was captured in a study of molecular identifiers for immune sequencing clone quantification. In the study overall: Replicates partitioned RNA from 20,000 or 100,000 naive CD8 cells into five parts, sequencing four.

The sample holds many counts of this clonotype. Every naive CD8 library was made from between roughly 20,000 and 1,000,000 sorted cells with 10%, 30% or 50% RNA. The CDR3 totals 13 residues. Trimming cost V 6 bases and J 3 bases, with 14 bases left between them. The germline gives CDR1 SQVTM, CDR2 ANQGSEA. The authors built bulk TCR libraries by previously described methods with listed TCR primers. One entry per CDR3 protein results from TCRdb running MiXCR on the PCR reads. The profile shows about 510,000 distinct CDR3 sequences, over 20% of them singletons. The sequenced sample was naive CD8+ T cells from blood, with Jurkat cell RNA spiked in. Regarding subset: FACS-sorted CD8+CD4-CCR7+CD45RA+ naive T cells. The chain links TRBV29-1 to TRBJ2-5; possibly TRBD2 for D (5 bases). This receptor was obtained from a human donor in good health. Some libraries in this study had Jurkat cell RNA spiked in. CDR3 in amino acids: CSVLAAVEETQYF. The DNA of the CDR3 is TGCAGCGTCCTAGCTGCGGTAGAAGAGACCCAGTACTTC.